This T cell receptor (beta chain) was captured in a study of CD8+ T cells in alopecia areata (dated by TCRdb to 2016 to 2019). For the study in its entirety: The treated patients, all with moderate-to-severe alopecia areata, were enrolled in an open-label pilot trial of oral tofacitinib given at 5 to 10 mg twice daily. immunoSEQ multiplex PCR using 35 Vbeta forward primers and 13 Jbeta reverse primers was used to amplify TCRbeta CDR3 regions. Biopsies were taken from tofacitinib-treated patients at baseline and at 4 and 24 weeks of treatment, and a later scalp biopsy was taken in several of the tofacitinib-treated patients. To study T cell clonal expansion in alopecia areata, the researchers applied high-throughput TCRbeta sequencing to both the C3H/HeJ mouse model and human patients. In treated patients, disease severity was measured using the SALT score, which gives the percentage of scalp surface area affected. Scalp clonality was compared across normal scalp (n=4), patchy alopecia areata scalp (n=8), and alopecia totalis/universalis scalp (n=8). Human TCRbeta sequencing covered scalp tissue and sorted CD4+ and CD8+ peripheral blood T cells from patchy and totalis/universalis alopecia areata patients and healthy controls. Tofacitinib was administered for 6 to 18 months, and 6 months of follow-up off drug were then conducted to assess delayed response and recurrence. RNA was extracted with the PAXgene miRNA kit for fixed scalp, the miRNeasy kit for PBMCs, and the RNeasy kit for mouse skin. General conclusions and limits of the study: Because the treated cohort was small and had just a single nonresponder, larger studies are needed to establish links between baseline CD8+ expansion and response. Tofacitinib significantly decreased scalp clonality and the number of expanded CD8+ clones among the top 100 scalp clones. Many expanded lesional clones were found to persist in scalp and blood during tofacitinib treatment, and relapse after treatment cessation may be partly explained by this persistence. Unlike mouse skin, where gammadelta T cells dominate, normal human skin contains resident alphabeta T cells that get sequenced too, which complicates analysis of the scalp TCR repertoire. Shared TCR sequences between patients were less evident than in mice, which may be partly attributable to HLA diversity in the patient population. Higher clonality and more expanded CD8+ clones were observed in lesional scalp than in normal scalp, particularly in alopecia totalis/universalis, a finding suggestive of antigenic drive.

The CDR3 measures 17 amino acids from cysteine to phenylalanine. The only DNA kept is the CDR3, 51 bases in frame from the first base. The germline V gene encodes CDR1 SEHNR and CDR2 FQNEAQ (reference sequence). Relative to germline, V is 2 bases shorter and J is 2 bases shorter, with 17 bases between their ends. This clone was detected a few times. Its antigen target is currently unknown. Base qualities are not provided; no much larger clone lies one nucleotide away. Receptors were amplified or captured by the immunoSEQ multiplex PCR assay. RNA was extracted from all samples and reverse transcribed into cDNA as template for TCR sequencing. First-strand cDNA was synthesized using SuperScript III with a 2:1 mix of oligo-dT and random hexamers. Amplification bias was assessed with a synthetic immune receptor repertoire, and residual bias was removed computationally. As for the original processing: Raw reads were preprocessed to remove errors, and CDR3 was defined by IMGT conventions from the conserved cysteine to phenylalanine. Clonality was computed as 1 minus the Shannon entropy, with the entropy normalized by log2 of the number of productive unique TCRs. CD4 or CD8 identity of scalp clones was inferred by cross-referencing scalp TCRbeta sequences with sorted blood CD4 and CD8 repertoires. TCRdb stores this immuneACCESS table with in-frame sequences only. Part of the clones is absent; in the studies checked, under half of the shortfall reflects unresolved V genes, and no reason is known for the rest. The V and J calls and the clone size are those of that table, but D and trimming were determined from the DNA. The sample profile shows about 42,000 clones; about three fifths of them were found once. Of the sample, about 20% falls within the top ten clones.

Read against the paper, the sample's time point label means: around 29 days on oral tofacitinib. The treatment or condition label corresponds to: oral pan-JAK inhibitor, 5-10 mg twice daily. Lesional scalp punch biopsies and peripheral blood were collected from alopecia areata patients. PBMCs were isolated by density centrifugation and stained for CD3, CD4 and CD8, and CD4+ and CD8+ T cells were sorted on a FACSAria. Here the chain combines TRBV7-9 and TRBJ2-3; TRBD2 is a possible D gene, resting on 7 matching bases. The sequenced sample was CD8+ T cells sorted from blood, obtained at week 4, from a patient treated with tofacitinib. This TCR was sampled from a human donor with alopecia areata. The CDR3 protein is CASSLPMGRGPTDTQYF. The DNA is TGTGCCAGCAGCTTACCCATGGGGCGGGGGCCCACAGATACGCAGTATTTT. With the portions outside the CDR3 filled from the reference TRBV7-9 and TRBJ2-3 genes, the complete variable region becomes DTGVSQNPRHKITKRGQNVTFRCDPISEHNRLYWYRQTLGQGPEFLTYFQNEAQLEKSRLLSDRFSAERPKGSFSTLEIQRTEQGDSAMYLCASSLPMGRGPTDTQYFGPGTRLTVL.